This T cell receptor (beta chain) originates from a study of control samples from healthy donors and cancer patients. The table came from immunoSEQ multiplex PCR; TCRdb's copy has only in-frame clones and leaves some out. Here the sample spans 160,000 or so clones, about 90% being singletons. The CDR3 contains 17 residues. The germline CDR1 and CDR2 sequences are SGHNT and YYREEE (reference sequence). V was pared by 1 base and J by 6 bases, with 20 bases between. Sequencing was done on a sample of blood. The sequence was collected from a woman aged 25 to 39 in good health. The J gene is TRBJ2-1, the V gene TRBV5-4; D not certain. The CDR3 sequence is CASSLSVPGLSFNEQFF. CDR3 sequence (DNA): TGTGCCAGCAGCTTGTCGGTCCCGGGCCTCTCGTTCAATGAGCAGTTCTTC. The full variable domain, completed using reference TRBV5-4 and TRBJ2-1, is ETGVTQSPTHLIKTRGQQVTLRCSSQSGHNTVSWYQQALGQGPQFIFQYYREEENGRGNFPPRFSGLQFPNYSSELNVNALELDDSALYLCASSLSVPGLSFNEQFFGPGTRLTVL.